This TCR beta chain comes out of a study of blood T cell repertoires in COVID-19. CDR3 size: 16 residues. V gave up 5 bases and J gave up 0 bases, with 14 bases separating them. In germline, CDR1 is MNHEY, CDR2 SVGEGT. Generated by immunoSEQ multiplex PCR, the TCRdb table keeps only in-frame clones and is missing some. The sample lists some 150,000 clones, around 86% seen once, with approximately 40% in the top ten. In this sample, this clone turned up a few times. This TCR came from a man aged 45-60 years who had recovered from COVID-19. J is TRBJ1-5 and V is TRBV6-2 or TRBV6-3, with TRBD1 as a possible D gene (6 bases). Source material: peripheral blood. CDR3 loop: CASSPVGQTSNQPQHF. The CDR3 region has the DNA TGTGCCAGCAGTCCGGTTGGACAGACTAGCAATCAGCCCCAGCATTTT.